Below, 7 T cell receptor beta chains from the same sample are listed, as sequenced in a study of blood T cell repertoires in COVID-19 (dated by TCRdb to 2018 to 2020). Receptor libraries were prepared by the immunoSEQ multiplex PCR assay. Drawn from immuneACCESS, this table holds only the in-frame rearrangements with V and J called that TCRdb kept. Clones are partly lost; checked studies trace under half to an unresolved V gene and leave the rest unexplained. Recorded for this sample are a few hundred thousand clones; 84% of them occurred a single time. The ten biggest clones cover around 2.4% of the sample. Sequencing was done on a sample of peripheral blood. These TCRs come from a man aged 35-49 years who had recovered from COVID-19.

This chain joins TRBV3-1 (or the pseudogene TRBV3-2) and TRBJ2-1; D not resolved. There are 12 residues in the CDR3. Germline V CDR1 and CDR2: LGHDT, YNNKEL (reference sequence). V was cut by 1 base and J by 10 bases, with 8 bases left in between. The CDR3 nucleotides are TGTGCCAGCAGCCAAGCACCTATAGAGCAGTTCTTC. The encoded protein is CASSQAPIEQFF.

The chain joins TRBV3-1 (or the pseudogene TRBV3-2) to TRBJ1-2; possible D gene TRBD1, 5 bases. The CDR3 runs to 13 residues. V lost 8 bases and J lost 6, with 16 bases in between. CDR1 is LGHDT, CDR2 YNNKEL, per germline (reference sequence). The CDR3 here is CASRDQGRDGYTF. The CDR3 region has the DNA TGTGCCAGCCGAGATCAGGGTCGGGATGGCTACACCTTC.

The chain is built from TRBV6-2 or TRBV6-3 and TRBJ2-7; 11 positions agree with TRBD2. CDR1 MNHEY and CDR2 SVGEGT come from the germline V gene. Trimming removed 4 bases from V and 4 bases from J; junction bases left unmatched: 6. The CDR3 spans 15 residues. CDR3 sequence reads: CASSSIAGGPYEQYF. DNA for the CDR3: TGTGCCAGCAGTTCGATAGCGGGGGGGCCGTACGAGCAGTACTTC.

The sample holds one count of this clone. The chain has TRBV21-1 and TRBJ2-7; the D call of TRBD2 is as the table states it, not checked on the DNA. TRBV21-1 is shown as a pseudogene. CDR3 length equals 19 residues. CDR3 coding DNA: TGTGCCAGCACCCCTCGGGGGGCCCTCACCGGAGCAAACTCCTACGAGCAGTACTTC. Protein sequence: CASTPRGALTGANSYEQYF.

The CDR3 protein is CASSSDSYEQYF. The CDR3 coding sequence is TGTGCCAGCAGCTCGGACAGCTACGAGCAGTACTTC. The gene calls are TRBV5-6 and TRBJ2-7; the D gene is possibly TRBD1 (6 bases). The ends were cut back, 3 bases at V and 3 bases at J, with 7 bases in the middle. Germline V lookup: CDR1 SGHDT, CDR2 YYEEEE. The CDR3 extends over 12 amino acids.

The rearrangement links TRBV6-2 or TRBV6-3 to TRBJ2-5; the match to TRBD1 covers 7 bases. CDR1 is MNHEY and CDR2 is SVGEGT in the germline V gene. Losses at the gene ends were 2 bases for V and 2 bases for J; bases not matched to a gene: 2. The CDR3 is 14 amino acids. In DNA, the CDR3 is TGTGCCAGCAGTTACATACAGGGGCAAGAGACCCAGTACTTC. Translated: CASSYIQGQETQYF.

The chain recombines TRBV19 with TRBJ2-5, with 10 bases fitting TRBD2. Trimming took 5 bases from V and 2 from J; bases not matched to a gene: 5. Germline V lookup: CDR1 LNHDA, CDR2 SQIVND (reference sequence). The CDR3 loop spans 15 amino acids. CDR3 amino acids: CASSQLAGTQETQYF. In nucleotides, the CDR3 is TGTGCCAGTAGTCAACTAGCGGGGACGCAAGAGACCCAGTACTTC.